These 20 T cell receptor beta chains came from one sample sequenced in a study of cytomegalovirus exposure and HLA in healthy donors. Primers: 60 Vbeta forward and 13 Jbeta reverse. Clones were sequenced by immunoSEQ multiplex PCR, and TCRdb holds only the in-frame ones, with some missing. The data show about 92,000 clones, over 70% seen once. Input material: PBMCs. These receptors originate from a man between 50 and 59 years old in good health and CMV-seropositive.

The genes are TRBV18 and TRBJ1-2; D is possibly TRBD1 (5 bases). Trimming took 2 bases from V and 0 from J, leaving 10 bases between them. The CDR3 totals 15 residues. Germline-derived CDR1 and CDR2 are KGHSH and LQKENI. The CDR3 loop reads CASSPGTEANYGYTF. The CDR3 nucleotides are TGTGCCAGCTCACCAGGGACTGAAGCTAACTATGGCTACACCTTC.

This clone occurred a few times. V is TRBV2 and J is TRBJ1-2; 7 nucleotides align to TRBD1. The V gene end was trimmed by 7 bases and the J gene end by 6 bases; junction bases not matched to a gene: 14. Germline V gene data show CDR1 as SNHLY and CDR2 as FYNNEI. This CDR3 is 15 amino acids long. The CDR3 loop reads CASTWGAGGGNGYTF. CDR3 DNA sequence: TGTGCCAGCACCTGGGGGGCAGGGGGAGGCAATGGCTACACCTTC. The full variable domain, in which reference TRBV2 and TRBJ1-2 provide the parts outside the CDR3, is EPEVTQTPSHQVTQMGQEVILRCVPISNHLYFYWYRQILGQKVEFLVSFYNNEISEKSEIFDDQFSVERPDGSNFTLKIRSTKLEDSAMYFCASTWGAGGGNGYTFGSGTRLTVV.

This clone was seen only a few times. This chain links TRBV6-5 with TRBJ1-3; 7 positions match TRBD1. This CDR3 comprises 16 residues. With 0 bases clipped from V and 3 bases from J, the junction kept 5 bases outside the gene matches. CDR1 MNHEY and CDR2 SVGAGI come from the germline V gene. The CDR3 nucleotides are TGTGCCAGCAGTTACTCCGGGACAGTGTTTGGAAACACCATATATTTT. This translates into CASSYSGTVFGNTIYF.

The DNA of the CDR3 is TGTGCCAGCTACGGACCTTCCGGGAGAAACACTGAAGCTTTCTTT. Protein sequence: CASYGPSGRNTEAFF. The chain is built from TRBV25-1 and TRBJ1-1; D not resolved. V dropped 8 bases and J dropped 2 bases, with 18 bases sitting between them. CDR1 and CDR2 (germline): MGHDK, SYGVNS. The CDR3 runs 15 residues.

The genes are TRBV5-5 and TRBJ1-5, with 7 bases lining up with TRBD1. With 4 bases clipped from V and 0 bases from J, the junction kept 7 bases outside the gene matches. Germline CDR1 is SGHKS and CDR2 is YYEKEE (reference sequence). The CDR3 totals 16 residues. For the CDR3, the DNA is TGTGCCAGCAGCCCTAGGACAGGATCTAGCAATCAGCCCCAGCATTTT. This encodes CASSPRTGSSNQPQHF.

This chain uses TRBV27 with TRBJ2-2; weak D call: TRBD1 (6 bases). The CDR3 has 16 amino acids. V was clipped by 3 bases and J by 1 base, with 12 bases between them. In germline, CDR1 is MNHEY, CDR2 SMNVEV (reference sequence). The CDR3 bases are TGTGCCAGCAGTTTGGTGGCAGGGGTGAACACCGGGGAGCTGTTTTTT. Translated: CASSLVAGVNTGELFF.

J is TRBJ2-7 and V is TRBV4-1, with 7 bases fitting TRBD1. The CDR3 has 13 residues. The germline V gene encodes CDR1 MGHRA and CDR2 YSYEKL. V lost 3 bases and J lost 3; bases outside the gene matches: 2. The chain's CDR3 is CASSQDRNYEQYF. DNA for the CDR3: TGCGCCAGCAGCCAGGACAGGAACTACGAGCAGTACTTC.

V and J are TRBV9 and TRBJ2-1; TRBD2 matches 8 bases. After removal of 2 bases from V and 6 bases from J, the junction contained 7 bases not matched to a gene. Germline V lookup: CDR1 SGDLS, CDR2 YYNGEE. The CDR3 loop spans 15 amino acids. The DNA for the CDR3 is TGTGCCAGCAGCGTCTTAGCGGGGTTCCTCAATGAGCAGTTCTTC. This encodes CASSVLAGFLNEQFF.

The J gene is TRBJ1-2, the V gene TRBV6-1; D is unresolved. This CDR3 comprises 12 residues. The V end was cut by 3 bases, the J end by 6 bases, with 8 bases between. The germline V gene encodes CDR1 MNHNS and CDR2 SASEGT. The CDR3 DNA reads TGTGCCAGCAGTGAGACATTGGATGGCTACACCTTC. It codes for CASSETLDGYTF.

This clone was seen a few times. V and J are TRBV5-4 and TRBJ2-7; possible D gene TRBD2, 6 bases. Trimming cost V 4 bases and J 2 bases, with 13 bases left between them. CDR1 SGHNT and CDR2 YYREEE come from the germline V gene (reference sequence). This CDR3 contains 14 residues. The CDR3 sequence is CASSAGLGAYEQYF. Written as DNA, the CDR3 is TGTGCCAGCAGCGCGGGACTGGGAGCCTACGAGCAGTACTTC.

The J gene is TRBJ2-7, the V gene TRBV5-1, with 7 bases aligning to TRBD1. The V segment lost 4 bases and the J segment 4 bases; nucleotides outside the gene matches: 8. This CDR3 contains 14 residues. Germline CDR1 and CDR2: SGHRS and YFSETQ. CDR3 sequence (DNA): TGCGCCAGCAGCCCGCGAGCAGGGGGATACGAGCAGTACTTC. It is translated as CASSPRAGGYEQYF.

The V gene is TRBV30, the J gene TRBJ1-5; possible D gene TRBD1, 6 bases. This CDR3 has 17 amino acids. Trimming stripped 0 bases from V and 2 bases from J, with 17 bases between. CDR1 is GTSNPN and CDR2 is SVGIG in the germline V gene (reference sequence). For the CDR3, the DNA is TGTGCCTGGAGTGTACCCCAGACAGGACTGGGCAATCAGCCCCAGCATTTT. It encodes CAWSVPQTGLGNQPQHF. Together with reference TRBV30 and TRBJ1-5, the CDR3 gives the full variable domain: SQTIHQWPATLVQPVGSPLSLECTVEGTSNPNLYWYRQAAGRGLQLLFYSVGIGQISSEVPQNLSASRPQDRQFILSSKKLLLSDSGFYLCAWSVPQTGLGNQPQHFGDGTRLSIL.

As for this clone: The junction does not match germline at one end; this may be a read error. This chain uses TRBV6-5 with TRBJ1-2; D unresolved. The CDR3 sequence is 13 residues long. Germline values: CDR1 MNHEY, CDR2 SVGAGI. Written as DNA, the CDR3 is TGTGCCAGCAGGCCACCGGGAGTCTATGGCTACCCCTTC. Its protein is CASRPPGVYGYPF.

This chain connects TRBV10-1 to TRBJ1-2, with D maybe TRBD1 (6 bases). The CDR3 has 12 residues. From germline, CDR1 is WNHNN and CDR2 SYGVQD (reference sequence). V shed 7 bases and J shed 11 bases, with 17 bases lying between them. The CDR3 region is CASIVTGRGYTF. DNA of the CDR3: TGCGCCAGCATAGTCACAGGGCGAGGGTACACCTTC.

The chain uses TRBV4-2 and TRBJ2-1; 8 nucleotides match TRBD2. The germline V gene encodes CDR1 LGHNA and CDR2 YNFKEQ. The length of the CDR3 is 17 residues. V gave up 4 bases and J gave up 6 bases; unmatched junction bases: 14. The CDR3 region is CASSLNSVGGGVNEQFF. CDR3 sequence (DNA): TGTGCCAGCAGCCTCAATTCGGTCGGGGGGGGCGTCAATGAGCAGTTCTTC.

This clone showed up just a few times. The gene calls are TRBV6-5 and TRBJ1-2; 7 bases line up with TRBD1. This CDR3 is 13 amino acids long. The trim removed 0 bases at V and 8 bases at J, leaving 3 bases unmatched. Germline V gene data show CDR1 as MNHEY and CDR2 as SVGAGI. As DNA, the CDR3 is TGTGCCAGCAGTTACTCGACAGGGAACGGCTACACCTTC. As protein: CASSYSTGNGYTF.

A note on this clone: One junction end disagrees with the germline gene, perhaps due to a read error. The gene calls are TRBV7-9 and TRBJ2-5; D gene unclear. CDR3 length: 15 residues. CDR1 is SEHNR and CDR2 is FQNEAQ in the germline V gene (reference sequence). CDR3 protein: CSSSLSRGLQETQYF. CDR3 nucleotide sequence: TGTTCCAGCAGCTTAAGCCGAGGCCTCCAAGAGACCCAGTACTTC.

V is TRBV4-3 and J is TRBJ2-7; D gene ambiguous. Germline V CDR1 and CDR2: LGHNA, YSLEER. This CDR3 is built from 13 residues. The V gene lost 0 bases and the J gene lost 2 bases, with 5 bases spanning the gap. CDR3 protein: CASSQELTYEQYF. The CDR3 bases are TGCGCCAGCAGCCAAGAGCTAACCTACGAGCAGTACTTC.

The chain is built from TRBV5-1 and TRBJ1-5; 10 positions match TRBD1. The V and J ends lost 0 bases and 7 bases, in that order; junction bases with no gene match: 4. The germline V gene encodes CDR1 SGHRS and CDR2 YFSETQ. This CDR3 spans 15 amino acids. CDR3 sequence (DNA): TGCGCCAGCAGCTTGGAAGGGACAGGGGTACAGCCCCAGCATTTT. Its translation is CASSLEGTGVQPQHF.

The gene calls are TRBV27 and TRBJ1-4; D perhaps matches TRBD1 (5 bases). Germline V gives CDR1 MNHEY, CDR2 SMNVEV (reference sequence). The V end lost 2 bases, the J end lost 7 bases, and 17 bases lay between the germline ends. The CDR3 loop spans 16 amino acids. CDR3 in amino acids: CASSLTRQGGSEKLFF. The CDR3 region has the DNA TGTGCCAGCAGTTTAACCCGCCAGGGTGGAAGTGAAAAACTGTTTTTT.